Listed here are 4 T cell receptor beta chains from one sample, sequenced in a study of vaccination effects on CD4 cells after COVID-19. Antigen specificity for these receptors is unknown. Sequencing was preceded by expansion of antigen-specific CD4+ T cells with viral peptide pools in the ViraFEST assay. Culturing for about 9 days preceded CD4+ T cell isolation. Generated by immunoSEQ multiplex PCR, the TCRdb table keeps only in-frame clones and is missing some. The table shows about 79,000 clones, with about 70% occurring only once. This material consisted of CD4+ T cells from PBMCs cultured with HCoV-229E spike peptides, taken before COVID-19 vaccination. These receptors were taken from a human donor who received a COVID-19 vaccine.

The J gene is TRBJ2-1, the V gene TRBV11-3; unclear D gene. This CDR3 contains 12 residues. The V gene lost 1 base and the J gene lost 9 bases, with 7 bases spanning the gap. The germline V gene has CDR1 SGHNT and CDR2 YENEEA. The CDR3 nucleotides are TGTGCCAGCAGCTTAGGTAACGGTGAGCAGTTCTTC. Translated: CASSLGNGEQFF. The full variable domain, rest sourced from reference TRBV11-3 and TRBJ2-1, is EAGVVQSPRYKIIEKKQPVAFWCNPISGHNTLYWYLQNLGQGPELLIRYENEEAVDDSQLPKDRFSAERLKGVDSTLKIQPAELGDSAVYLCASSLGNGEQFFGPGTRLTVL.

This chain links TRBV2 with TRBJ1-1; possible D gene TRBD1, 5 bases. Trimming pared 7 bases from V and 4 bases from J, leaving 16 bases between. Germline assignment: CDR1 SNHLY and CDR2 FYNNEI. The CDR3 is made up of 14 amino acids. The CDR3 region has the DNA TGTGCCAGCACGCAACAGGTGGGGGGCACTGAAGCTTTCTTT. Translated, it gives CASTQQVGGTEAFF.

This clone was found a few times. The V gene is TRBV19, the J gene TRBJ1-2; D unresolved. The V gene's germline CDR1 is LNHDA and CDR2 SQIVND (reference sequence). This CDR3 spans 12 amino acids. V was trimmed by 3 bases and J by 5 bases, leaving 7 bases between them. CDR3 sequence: CASSMRGYGYTF. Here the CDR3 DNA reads TGTGCCAGTAGTATGCGGGGATATGGCTACACCTTC.

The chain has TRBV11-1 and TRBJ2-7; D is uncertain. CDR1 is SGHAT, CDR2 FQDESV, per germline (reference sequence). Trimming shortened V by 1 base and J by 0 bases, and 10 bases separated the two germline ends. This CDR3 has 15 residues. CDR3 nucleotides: TGTGCCAGCAGCTTAGGGTCCCCAAGCTCCTACGAGCAGTACGTC. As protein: CASSLGSPSSYEQYV.